This T cell receptor beta chain was sequenced for a study of shared clonotypes between healthy human individuals. Background on the study: Plates per donor: three CD4 naive, three CD4 memory, two CD8 naive, one CD8 memory.

The CDR3 spans 13 residues. Trimming pared 1 base from V and 9 bases from J, leaving 13 bases between. Per the germline V gene, CDR1 is SGHAT and CDR2 is FQNNGV. Each PCR replicate from the sorted subsets contained around 0.2 ug DNA, which is some 32,000 T cell genomes. Original methodology: For the immunoSEQ data, sequences were junction-only without quality scores, so filtering differed. Clones were read by immunoSEQ multiplex PCR, and TCRdb kept only the in-frame ones, dropping some. The V and J calls and clone size are taken from that table; D and trimming were inferred from the DNA. The repertoire has 1,400,000 or so clones, approximately 98.5% of them found once; the top ten carry 0.3% to 0.45%.

The material sequenced was naive CD4+ T cells sorted from blood. Subset indicated: CD45RA+ positively selected. The TCR sequence derives from a man aged 25-45 years in good health. The chain combines TRBV11-2 with TRBJ2-7; D is uncertain. This chain's CDR3 is CASSLGGLMGQYF. As DNA, the CDR3 is TGTGCCAGCAGCTTAGGTGGTTTGATGGGGCAGTACTTC.